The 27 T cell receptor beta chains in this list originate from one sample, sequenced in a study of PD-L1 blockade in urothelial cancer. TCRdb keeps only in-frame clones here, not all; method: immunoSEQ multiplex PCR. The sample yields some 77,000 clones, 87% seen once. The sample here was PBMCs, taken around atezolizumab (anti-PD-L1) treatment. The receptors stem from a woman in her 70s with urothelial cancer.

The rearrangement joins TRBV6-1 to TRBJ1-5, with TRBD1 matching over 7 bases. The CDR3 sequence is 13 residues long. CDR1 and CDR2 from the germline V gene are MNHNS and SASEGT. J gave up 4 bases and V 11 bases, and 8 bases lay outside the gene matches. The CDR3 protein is CACADRQNQPQHF. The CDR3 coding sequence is TGTGCCTGCGCGGACAGGCAAAATCAGCCCCAGCATTTT.

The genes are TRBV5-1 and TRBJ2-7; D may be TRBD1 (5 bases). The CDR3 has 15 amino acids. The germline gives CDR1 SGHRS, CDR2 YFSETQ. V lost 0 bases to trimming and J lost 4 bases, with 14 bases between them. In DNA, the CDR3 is TGCGCCAGCAGCTTGGAAGCAGGGTTCCAATACGAGCAGTACTTC. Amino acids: CASSLEAGFQYEQYF.

In DNA form, the CDR3 reads TGCGCCAGCAGCCAAGTATCCGACTTCAATCAGCCCCAGCATTTT. This gives the protein CASSQVSDFNQPQHF. The chain recombines TRBV4-1 with TRBJ1-5, with D unclear. The length of the CDR3 is 15 residues. V lost 1 base to trimming and J lost 3 bases, with 10 bases between them. The germline CDR1 and CDR2 sequences are MGHRA and YSYEKL.

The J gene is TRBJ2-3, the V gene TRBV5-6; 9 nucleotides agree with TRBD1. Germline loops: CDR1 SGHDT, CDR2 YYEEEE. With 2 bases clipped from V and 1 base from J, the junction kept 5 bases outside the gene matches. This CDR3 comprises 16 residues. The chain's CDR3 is CASSFGWTGGTDTQYF. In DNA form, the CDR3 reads TGTGCCAGCAGCTTTGGTTGGACAGGGGGCACAGATACGCAGTATTTT.

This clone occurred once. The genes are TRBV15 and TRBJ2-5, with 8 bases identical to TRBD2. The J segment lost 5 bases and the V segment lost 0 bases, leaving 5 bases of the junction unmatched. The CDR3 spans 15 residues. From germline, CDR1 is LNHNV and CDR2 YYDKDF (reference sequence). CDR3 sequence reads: CATSRDHPSGETQYF. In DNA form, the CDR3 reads TGTGCCACCAGCAGAGATCACCCTAGCGGGGAGACCCAGTACTTC.

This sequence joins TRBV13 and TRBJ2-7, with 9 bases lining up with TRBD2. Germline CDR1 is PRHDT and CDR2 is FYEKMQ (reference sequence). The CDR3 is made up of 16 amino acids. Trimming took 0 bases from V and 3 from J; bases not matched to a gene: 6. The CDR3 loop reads CASSLGRLAGYYEQYF. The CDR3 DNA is TGTGCCAGCAGCTTAGGAAGGCTAGCGGGGTACTACGAGCAGTACTTC.

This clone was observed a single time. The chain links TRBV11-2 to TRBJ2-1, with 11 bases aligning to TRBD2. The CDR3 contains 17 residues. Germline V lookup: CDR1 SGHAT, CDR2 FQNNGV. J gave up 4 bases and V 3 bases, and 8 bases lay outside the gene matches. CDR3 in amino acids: CASSFGFSSGGYNEQFF. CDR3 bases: TGTGCCAGCAGCTTCGGATTTTCTAGCGGGGGGTACAATGAGCAGTTCTTC.

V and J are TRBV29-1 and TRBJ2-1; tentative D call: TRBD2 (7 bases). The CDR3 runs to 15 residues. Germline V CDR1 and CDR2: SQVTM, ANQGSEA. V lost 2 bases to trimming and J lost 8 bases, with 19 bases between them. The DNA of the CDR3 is TGCAGCGTTGAACCACTGAGGGCGGGGGCGGATGAGCAGTTCTTC. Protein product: CSVEPLRAGADEQFF.

Here the CDR3 reads CASSFPSPNEKLFF. The CDR3 DNA follows: TGTGCCAGCAGCTTCCCGTCCCCTAATGAAAAACTGTTTTTT. J is TRBJ1-4 and V is TRBV7-2; D is uncertain. Germline CDR1 reads SGHTA; CDR2 reads FQGNSA. This CDR3 spans 14 amino acids. V shed 3 bases and J shed 3 bases, with 8 bases lying between them.

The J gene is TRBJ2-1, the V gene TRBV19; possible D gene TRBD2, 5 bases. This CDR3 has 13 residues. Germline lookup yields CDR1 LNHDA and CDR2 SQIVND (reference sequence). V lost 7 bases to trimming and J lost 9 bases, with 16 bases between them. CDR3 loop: CASNSQLVTEQFF. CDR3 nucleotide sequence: TGTGCCAGTAATTCCCAACTAGTCACTGAGCAGTTCTTC.

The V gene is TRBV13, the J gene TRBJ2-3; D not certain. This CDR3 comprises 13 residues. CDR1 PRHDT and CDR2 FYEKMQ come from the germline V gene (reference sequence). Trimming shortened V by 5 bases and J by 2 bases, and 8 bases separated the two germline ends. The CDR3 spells CASSPRLTDTQYF. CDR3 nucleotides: TGTGCCAGCAGCCCTAGGCTCACAGATACGCAGTATTTT.

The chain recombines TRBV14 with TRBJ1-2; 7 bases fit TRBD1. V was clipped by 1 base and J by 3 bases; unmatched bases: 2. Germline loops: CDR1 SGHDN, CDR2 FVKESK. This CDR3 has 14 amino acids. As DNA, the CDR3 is TGTGCCAGCAGCCAAGGACAGGGCCACTATGGCTACACCTTC. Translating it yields CASSQGQGHYGYTF.

DNA for the CDR3: TGTGCCAGCAGTGAATATGTGGGAGGGGTCAAGTTCTTC. Protein sequence: CASSEYVGGVKFF. V is TRBV6-1 and J is TRBJ2-1; 7 bases match TRBD2. The CDR3 is 13 residues long. J gave up 14 bases and V 2 bases, and 9 bases lay outside the gene matches. Germline CDR1 and CDR2: MNHNS and SASEGT.

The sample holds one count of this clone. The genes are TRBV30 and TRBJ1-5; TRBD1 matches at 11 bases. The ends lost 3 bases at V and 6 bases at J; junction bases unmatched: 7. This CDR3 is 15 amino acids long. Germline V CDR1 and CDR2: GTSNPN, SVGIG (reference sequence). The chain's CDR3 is CAWSRTGGEGQPQHF. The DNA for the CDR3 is TGTGCCTGGAGCAGGACAGGGGGCGAGGGTCAGCCCCAGCATTTT.

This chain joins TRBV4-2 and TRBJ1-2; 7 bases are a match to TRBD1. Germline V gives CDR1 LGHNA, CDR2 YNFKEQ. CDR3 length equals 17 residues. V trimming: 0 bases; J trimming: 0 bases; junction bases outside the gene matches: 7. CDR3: CASSQESEGASNYGYTF. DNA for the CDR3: TGTGCCAGCAGCCAAGAGTCGGAGGGGGCATCTAACTATGGCTACACCTTC.

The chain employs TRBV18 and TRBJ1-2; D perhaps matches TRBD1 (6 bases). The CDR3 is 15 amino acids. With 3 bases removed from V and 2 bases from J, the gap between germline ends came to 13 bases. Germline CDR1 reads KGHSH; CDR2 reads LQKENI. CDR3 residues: CASSPDRNPNYGYTF. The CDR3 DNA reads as TGTGCCAGCTCACCCGACAGGAACCCCAACTATGGCTACACCTTC.

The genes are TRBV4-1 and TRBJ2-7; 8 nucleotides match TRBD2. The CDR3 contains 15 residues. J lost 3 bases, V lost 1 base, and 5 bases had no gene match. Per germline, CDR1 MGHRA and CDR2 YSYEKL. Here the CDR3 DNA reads TGCGCCAGCAGCCAAGGCGGTAGCGGGATCTACGAGCAGTACTTC. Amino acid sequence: CASSQGGSGIYEQYF.

CDR3 protein: CASSVGLAGVRQFF. The CDR3 coding sequence is TGTGCCAGCAGCGTAGGACTAGCGGGAGTACGGCAGTTCTTC. This sequence joins TRBV9 and TRBJ2-1, with 12 bases lining up with TRBD2. Germline V lookup: CDR1 SGDLS, CDR2 YYNGEE. V lost 0 bases to trimming and J lost 12 bases; unmatched junction nucleotides: 4. The CDR3 loop spans 14 amino acids.

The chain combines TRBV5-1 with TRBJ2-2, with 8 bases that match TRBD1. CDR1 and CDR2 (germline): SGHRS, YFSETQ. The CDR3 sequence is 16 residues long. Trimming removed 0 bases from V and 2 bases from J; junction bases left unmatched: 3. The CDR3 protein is CASSLVTGGNTGELFF. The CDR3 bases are TGCGCCAGCAGCTTGGTTACAGGGGGAAACACCGGGGAGCTGTTTTTT.

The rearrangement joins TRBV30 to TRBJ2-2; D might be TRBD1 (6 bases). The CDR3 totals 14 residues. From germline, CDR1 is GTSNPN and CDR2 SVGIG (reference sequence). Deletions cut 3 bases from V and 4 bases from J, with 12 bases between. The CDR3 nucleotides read TGTGCCTGGAGAACAGGGCACACCACCGGGGAGCTGTTTTTT. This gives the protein CAWRTGHTTGELFF. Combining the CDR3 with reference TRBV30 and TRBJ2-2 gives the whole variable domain SQTIHQWPATLVQPVGSPLSLECTVEGTSNPNLYWYRQAAGRGLQLLFYSVGIGQISSEVPQNLSASRPQDRQFILSSKKLLLSDSGFYLCAWRTGHTTGELFFGEGSRLTVL.

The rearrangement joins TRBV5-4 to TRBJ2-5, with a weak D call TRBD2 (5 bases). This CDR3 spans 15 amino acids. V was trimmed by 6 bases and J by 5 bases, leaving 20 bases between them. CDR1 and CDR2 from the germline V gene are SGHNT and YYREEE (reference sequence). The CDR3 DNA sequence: TGTGCCAGCAACACCGCCGGTCTAGCCGGGGAGACCCAGTACTTC. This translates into CASNTAGLAGETQYF.

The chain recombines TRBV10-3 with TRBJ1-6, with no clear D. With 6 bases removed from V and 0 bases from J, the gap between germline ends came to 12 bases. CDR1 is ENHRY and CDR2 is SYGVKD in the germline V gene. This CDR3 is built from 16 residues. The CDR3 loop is CAIRASGSSYNSPLHF. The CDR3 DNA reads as TGTGCCATCAGAGCATCGGGAAGCTCCTATAATTCACCCCTCCACTTT.

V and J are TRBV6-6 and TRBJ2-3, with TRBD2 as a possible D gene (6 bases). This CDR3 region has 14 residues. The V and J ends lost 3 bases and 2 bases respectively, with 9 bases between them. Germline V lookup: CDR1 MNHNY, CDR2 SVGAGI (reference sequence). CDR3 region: CASSYGGTTDTQYF. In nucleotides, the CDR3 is TGTGCCAGCAGTTATGGCGGGACCACAGATACGCAGTATTTT.

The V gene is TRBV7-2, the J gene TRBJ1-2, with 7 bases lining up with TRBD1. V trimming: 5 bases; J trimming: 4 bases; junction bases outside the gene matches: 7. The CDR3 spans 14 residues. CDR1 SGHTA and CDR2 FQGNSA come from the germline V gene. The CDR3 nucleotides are TGTGCCAGCAGCCTAGGGGACAGCTTCTATGGCTACACCTTC. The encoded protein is CASSLGDSFYGYTF.

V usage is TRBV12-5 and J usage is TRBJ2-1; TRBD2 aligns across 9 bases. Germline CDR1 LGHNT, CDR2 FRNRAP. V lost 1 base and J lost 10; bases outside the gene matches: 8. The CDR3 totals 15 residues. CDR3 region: CASGLGLAEGGEQFF. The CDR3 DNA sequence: TGTGCTAGTGGTTTGGGACTAGCGGAGGGGGGCGAGCAGTTCTTC.

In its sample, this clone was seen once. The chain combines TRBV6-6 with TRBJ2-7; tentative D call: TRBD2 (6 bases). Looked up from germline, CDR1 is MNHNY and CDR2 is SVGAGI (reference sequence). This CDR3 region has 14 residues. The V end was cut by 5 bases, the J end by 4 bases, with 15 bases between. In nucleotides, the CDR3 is TGTGCCAGCAGTCGGTCGGTAGCGGATTACGAGCAGTACTTC. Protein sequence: CASSRSVADYEQYF.

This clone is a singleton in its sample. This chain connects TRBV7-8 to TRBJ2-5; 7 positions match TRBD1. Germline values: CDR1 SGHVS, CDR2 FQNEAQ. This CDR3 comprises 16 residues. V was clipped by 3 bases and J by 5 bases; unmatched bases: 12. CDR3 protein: CASSLSIYRGGETQYF. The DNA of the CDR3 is TGTGCCAGCAGCTTGAGCATCTACAGGGGCGGGGAGACCCAGTACTTC.